Listed below are T cell receptor beta chains from one sample, sequenced in a study of blood T cells in healthy people across ages. In TCRdb, the 5' RACE reads were re-called with MiXCR into one record per CDR3 protein. The table records about 1.6 million distinct CDR3 sequences, 34% of them present only once. Sequenced sample: blood. These receptors all come from a woman between 25 and 40 years old in good health. CDR3s include the opening cysteine and the closing phenylalanine or tryptophan. D genes are given only for firm matches. Size is stated for part of the rows, as once, few or many counts, or as a class when the clone is expanded.

>TRBD1|TRBJ2-1|TRBV28|.
TGTGCCAGCATAGGTCCCTTGACAGGGGGCAGGGATGAGCAGTTCTTC
CASIGPLTGGRDEQFF
>TRBD1|TRBJ2-7|TRBV12-3/TRBV12-4|.
TGTGCCAGCAGTGCGCCCTGGACAGGGGATAGCTACGAGCAGTACTTC
CASSAPWTGDSYEQYF
>.|TRBJ2-5|TRBV6-6|few
TGTGCCAGCAGTTCGGCTAGGGCTCGGGAGACCCAGTACTTC
CASSSARARETQYF
>.|TRBJ2-5|TRBV4-1|many
TGCGCCAGCGGAGACGGACCAACCCAAGAGACCCAGTACTTC
CASGDGPTQETQYF
>.|TRBJ2-3|TRBV30|few
TGTGCCTGGAAGACCGCAGATACGCAGTATTTT
CAWKTADTQYF
>.|TRBJ2-7|TRBV6-2/TRBV6-3|.
TGTGCCAGCAGGCTAAGGTGGGAGCAGTACTTC
CASRLRWEQYF
>.|TRBJ2-7|TRBV29-1|many
TGCAGCGTTGCCGGGGGCAGAAGGGAGCAGTACTTC
CSVAGGRREQYF
>.|TRBJ2-5|TRBV7-7|few
TGTGCCAGCAGCGGGGACTGGCAAGAGACCCAGTACTTC
CASSGDWQETQYF
>.|TRBJ2-3|TRBV20-1|few
TGCAGTGCCCCTATCCGAGGCACAGATACGCAGTATTTT
CSAPIRGTDTQYF
>.|TRBJ1-5|TRBV20-1|.
TGCAGTGCTAGAGTGGGGATACCCGCCAATCAGCCCCAGCATTTT
CSARVGIPANQPQHF
>TRBD1|TRBJ2-7|TRBV6-1|.
TGTGCCAGCAGTGAGAAACAAAAGGGACAGGTCTACGAGCAGTACTTC
CASSEKQKGQVYEQYF